This T cell receptor (beta chain) was identified during a study of T cell repertoires in cytomegalovirus infection. The junction had 7 bases not matched to a gene; V was cut back by 5 bases and J by 4 bases. The CDR3 loop spans 15 amino acids. Per germline, CDR1 SNHLY and CDR2 FYNNEI. TCRdb called the reads again in MiXCR, with one record for every CDR3 protein. Of 740,000 or so distinct CDR3 sequences in the sample, about a third were seen once. Source material: PBMCs. The genes are TRBV2 and TRBJ2-2; 7 nucleotides align to TRBD1. The receptor comes from a human donor in good health (CMV status not recorded). Some clones in this sample may be carry-over from other donors' samples. The CDR3 loop reads CASSRNRGVTGELFF. CDR3 DNA: TGTGCCAGCAGTAGGAACAGGGGTGTCACCGGGGAGCTGTTTTTT.